This T cell receptor (beta chain) was observed in a study of T cell changes during pregnancy in multiple sclerosis. Data came from immunoSEQ multiplex PCR; TCRdb stores just in-frame clones and leaves some out. The sample shows 100,000 or so clones, around 92% of them seen only once. The sequencing here drew on peripheral blood, taken in the third trimester of pregnancy. The source is a female donor with multiple sclerosis, enrolled in a pregnancy study.

The CDR3 reads CASSGLAGGKDEQFF. CDR3 nucleotides: TGTGCCAGCAGTGGGCTAGCGGGAGGGAAAGATGAGCAGTTCTTC. This sequence joins TRBV2 and TRBJ2-1; the match to TRBD2 covers 12 bases. The V gene end was trimmed by 4 bases and the J gene end by 8 bases; junction bases not matched to a gene: 6. CDR1 and CDR2 from the germline V gene are SNHLY and FYNNEI. The CDR3 length is 15 residues.